The clone carrying this T cell receptor beta chain was seen once. Its antigen is undetermined. This record comes from a study of beta chain features in type 1 diabetes. Study-level findings and limits: Sequencing the cDNA could make cells with high TCR expression show up more than they should.

Reverse transcribing all isolated RNA meant expressed TCRB transcripts were sequenced. Clones were read by immunoSEQ multiplex PCR, and TCRdb kept only the in-frame ones, dropping some. In the table there are over 40,000 clones, roughly 50% of which are singletons. The germline CDR1 and CDR2 sequences are SGHVS and FQNEAQ. The CDR3 sequence is 14 residues long. The V end lost 5 bases, the J end lost 5 bases, and 13 bases lay between the germline ends. Input material: stem cell memory CD4+ T cells from blood. The chain has TRBV7-8 and TRBJ1-5; tentatively, D is TRBD1 (6 bases). The clonotype comes from a woman aged 25 to 39 in good health. This chain's CDR3 is CASSTHRADQPQHF. In DNA form, the CDR3 reads TGTGCCAGCAGCACCCACAGGGCGGATCAGCCCCAGCATTTT.